One and the same sample provided the 19 T cell receptor beta chains below, sequenced in a study of OX40 agonist ivuxolimab in advanced cancers. Clones were read by immunoSEQ multiplex PCR, and TCRdb kept only the in-frame ones, dropping some. The sample contains over 80,000 clones, roughly 85% of which appear only once. The sequenced sample was CD4+ or CD8+ T cells sorted from blood, obtained in a trial of the OX40 agonist ivuxolimab. These receptors were collected from an adult with an advanced solid tumor such as melanoma, head and neck, liver or kidney cancer.

The rearrangement uses TRBV9 and TRBJ1-2, with TRBD1 matching over 10 bases. Germline V gene lookup returns CDR1 SGDLS and CDR2 YYNGEE. V lost 3 bases, J lost 5 bases, and 4 bases stayed unmatched. This CDR3 has 14 residues. The DNA for the CDR3 is TGTGCCAGCAGCGAGGGGACAGGGGAGTATGGCTACACCTTC. This encodes CASSEGTGEYGYTF. The whole variable domain, remainder taken from reference TRBV9 and TRBJ1-2, is DSGVTQTPKHLITATGQRVTLRCSPRSGDLSVYWYQQSLDQGLQFLIQYYNGEERAKGNILERFSAQQFPDLHSELNLSSLELGDSALYFCASSEGTGEYGYTFGSGTRLTVV.

This clone has just one count. The chain is built from TRBV11-2 and TRBJ1-2; 9 positions agree with TRBD1. The germline V gene has CDR1 SGHAT and CDR2 FQNNGV. After removal of 1 base from V and 4 bases from J, the junction contained 4 bases not matched to a gene. The CDR3 length is 15 residues. The CDR3, as DNA: TGTGCCAGCAGCTTAGCACAGGGGGCGGGCTATGGCTACACCTTC. Protein sequence: CASSLAQGAGYGYTF.

The CDR3 loop is CASSGYRGRSSYEQYF. The CDR3 region has the DNA TGTGCCAGCAGTGGTTACAGGGGGCGAAGCTCCTACGAGCAGTACTTC. V is TRBV6-1 and J is TRBJ2-7; 9 bases are a match to TRBD1. Germline CDR1 reads MNHNS; CDR2 reads SASEGT. This CDR3 comprises 16 residues. J lost 0 bases, V lost 4 bases, and 7 bases had no gene match.

CDR3 nucleotide sequence: TGTGCCAGCAGCTTAGATCAGTCAGGGAGCTATGGCTACACCTTC. It is translated as CASSLDQSGSYGYTF. V is TRBV11-2 and J is TRBJ1-2, with D perhaps matching TRBD1 (5 bases). CDR3 size: 15 residues. Germline V gene lookup returns CDR1 SGHAT and CDR2 FQNNGV. The germline V and J ends were trimmed by 0 bases and 4 bases, with 12 bases remaining between them.

V and J are TRBV12-5 and TRBJ1-1; D ambiguous. The length of the CDR3 is 15 residues. The V and J ends lost 6 bases and 1 base respectively, with 15 bases between them. Germline values: CDR1 LGHNT, CDR2 FRNRAP. In DNA, the CDR3 is TGTGCTAGTGGCCAGGATCGCATCCCGAACACTGAAGCTTTCTTT. Amino acid sequence: CASGQDRIPNTEAFF.

J is TRBJ1-5 and V is TRBV6-5; TRBD1 matches 8 bases. This CDR3 region has 13 residues. After removal of 4 bases from V and 4 bases from J, the junction contained 0 bases not matched to a gene. CDR1 and CDR2 (germline): MNHEY, SVGAGI. CDR3 nucleotides: TGTGCCAGCAGTTGGGACAGGAATCAGCCCCAGCATTTT. Translating it yields CASSWDRNQPQHF.

The chain has TRBV15 and TRBJ1-2; possible D gene TRBD1, 6 bases. This CDR3 spans 12 amino acids. Trimming stripped 5 bases from V and 4 bases from J, with 8 bases between. Germline loops: CDR1 LNHNV, CDR2 YYDKDF (reference sequence). This chain's CDR3 is CATSEDSYGYTF. The CDR3 DNA follows: TGTGCCACCAGCGAGGACAGCTATGGCTACACCTTC.

This clone was counted between two and nine times. The J gene is TRBJ1-2, the V gene TRBV30; no clear D gene. This CDR3 region has 14 residues. V was cut by 0 bases and J by 1 base, with 9 bases left in between. CDR1 and CDR2 (germline): GTSNPN, SVGIG (reference sequence). The CDR3 is CAWSVPKFNYGYTF. The CDR3 DNA sequence: TGTGCCTGGAGTGTACCAAAGTTTAACTATGGCTACACCTTC.

The rearrangement links TRBV5-1 to TRBJ2-7; 7 positions match TRBD1. Germline-derived CDR1 and CDR2 are SGHRS and YFSETQ. The CDR3 length is 15 residues. Trimming took 3 bases from V and 4 from J; bases not matched to a gene: 10. The DNA for the CDR3 is TGCGCCAGCAGCTCCCTACAGGGGTTAGTATACGAGCAGTACTTC. Protein product: CASSSLQGLVYEQYF.

The chain is built from TRBV6-6 and TRBJ2-3, with 10 bases fitting TRBD1. Losses at the gene ends were 4 bases for V and 6 bases for J; bases not matched to a gene: 7. The germline gives CDR1 MNHNY, CDR2 SVGAGI (reference sequence). CDR3 size: 15 residues. Here the CDR3 reads CASSLGQGPQDTQYF. The CDR3 DNA follows: TGTGCCAGCAGTTTGGGACAGGGGCCGCAGGATACGCAGTATTTT.

This rearrangement joins TRBV21-1 to TRBJ2-2; the table gives TRBD2 as D, unverified against the DNA. TRBV21-1 is flagged as a pseudogene. CDR3 length: 20 amino acids. This CDR3 reads CASSKEERTAGGPNTGELFF. DNA of the CDR3: TGTGCCAGCAGCAAAGAAGAACGCACAGCGGGGGGACCCAACACCGGGGAGCTGTTTTTT.

The rearrangement uses TRBV7-9 and TRBJ2-3; no reliable D call. The CDR3 is 15 amino acids. The V gene's germline CDR1 is SEHNR and CDR2 FQNEAQ (reference sequence). The V gene lost 5 bases and the J gene lost 10 bases, with 22 bases spanning the gap. The CDR3: CASSLGQARRVSQYF. The DNA of the CDR3 is TGTGCCAGCAGCCTGGGTCAGGCTAGACGCGTTTCGCAGTATTTT.

The genes are TRBV19 and TRBJ2-2; D possibly corresponds to TRBD2 (5 bases). The germline V and J ends were trimmed by 7 bases and 4 bases, with 13 bases remaining between them. The CDR3 consists of 14 residues. Germline loops: CDR1 LNHDA, CDR2 SQIVND (reference sequence). The chain's CDR3 is CASNLEASTGELFF. CDR3 bases: TGTGCCAGTAACCTGGAGGCATCCACCGGGGAGCTGTTTTTT.

The chain uses TRBV7-2 and TRBJ1-2, with TRBD1 matching over 7 bases. Germline V CDR1 and CDR2: SGHTA, FQGNSA. Trimming cost V 5 bases and J 2 bases; bases outside gene matches: 2. This CDR3 spans 13 amino acids. CDR3 loop: CASSVDRNYGYTF. CDR3 nucleotides: TGTGCCAGCAGCGTGGACAGGAACTATGGCTACACCTTC. Using reference TRBV7-2 and TRBJ1-2 for the parts outside the CDR3, the full variable domain is GAGVSQSPSNKVTEKGKDVELRCDPISGHTALYWYRQSLGQGLEFLIYFQGNSAPDKSGLPSDRFSAERTGGSVSTLTIQRTQQEDSAVYLCASSVDRNYGYTFGSGTRLTVV.

This clone has just a few counts. The J gene is TRBJ1-2, the V gene TRBV25-1; D possibly corresponds to TRBD1 (6 bases). The CDR3 has 15 residues. Germline V lookup: CDR1 MGHDK, CDR2 SYGVNS. Trimming removed 7 bases from V and 4 bases from J, with 19 bases in between. CDR3 DNA: TGTGCCAGCACTACATTACAGGGAGAAGGCTATGGCTACACCTTC. Residues: CASTTLQGEGYGYTF.

This chain joins TRBV7-2 and TRBJ2-1, with a possible D match to TRBD1 (6 bases). Germline loops: CDR1 SGHTA, CDR2 FQGNSA. V was cut by 5 bases and J by 0 bases, with 11 bases left in between. The CDR3 loop spans 15 amino acids. CDR3 amino acids: CASSPAGVSYNEQFF. In nucleotides, the CDR3 is TGTGCCAGCAGCCCTGCAGGGGTCTCCTACAATGAGCAGTTCTTC. Full variable domain (outside the CDR3, taken from reference TRBV7-2 and TRBJ2-1): GAGVSQSPSNKVTEKGKDVELRCDPISGHTALYWYRQSLGQGLEFLIYFQGNSAPDKSGLPSDRFSAERTGGSVSTLTIQRTQQEDSAVYLCASSPAGVSYNEQFFGPGTRLTVL.

The genes are TRBV11-2 and TRBJ2-7; TRBD1 aligns across 7 bases. Germline lookup yields CDR1 SGHAT and CDR2 FQNNGV. The CDR3 spans 16 residues. Germline trimming cut 2 bases from V and 3 bases from J; bases unmatched to any gene: 10. The CDR3 region has the DNA TGTGCCAGCAGCTTAACCCCCAGGACAGGAATCTACGAGCAGTACTTC. Encoded protein: CASSLTPRTGIYEQYF.

The chain is built from TRBV2 and TRBJ2-5; no firm D call. V lost 0 bases and J 5 bases, leaving 13 bases between the germline ends. This CDR3 region has 15 residues. Germline assignment: CDR1 SNHLY and CDR2 FYNNEI. CDR3 in DNA: TGTGCCAGCAGTGAAGCTGGCCTACCACGGGAGACCCAGTACTTC. It yields the protein CASSEAGLPRETQYF.

The chain employs TRBV4-2 and TRBJ2-2, with 9 nucleotides matching TRBD1. The CDR3 has 16 amino acids. V was clipped by 3 bases and J by 4 bases; unmatched bases: 6. Germline values: CDR1 LGHNA, CDR2 YNFKEQ. The CDR3 DNA is TGTGCCAGCAGCCAGGAAAACAGGGGGCGCACCGGGGAGCTGTTTTTT. Translated, it gives CASSQENRGRTGELFF.